This TCR beta chain was sequenced in a study of blood T cell repertoires in COVID-19. Libraries were prepared by immunoSEQ multiplex PCR; TCRdb keeps only in-frame clonotypes and omits some of them. The repertoire consists of fewer than 400,000 clones, with around 85% occurring once and the leading ten covering 3% to 4.5%. This CDR3 has 17 amino acids. Germline CDR1 is LGHNA and CDR2 is YNFKEQ. V lost 0 bases, J lost 0 bases, and 11 bases lay in between. The origin of this receptor is a young woman with acute or convalescent COVID-19. Input material: peripheral blood. This chain links TRBV4-2 with TRBJ1-4; D is unresolved. CDR3 in DNA: TGTGCCAGCAGCCAAGATGAGAACAGTGCAACTAATGAAAAACTGTTTTTT. This encodes CASSQDENSATNEKLFF.